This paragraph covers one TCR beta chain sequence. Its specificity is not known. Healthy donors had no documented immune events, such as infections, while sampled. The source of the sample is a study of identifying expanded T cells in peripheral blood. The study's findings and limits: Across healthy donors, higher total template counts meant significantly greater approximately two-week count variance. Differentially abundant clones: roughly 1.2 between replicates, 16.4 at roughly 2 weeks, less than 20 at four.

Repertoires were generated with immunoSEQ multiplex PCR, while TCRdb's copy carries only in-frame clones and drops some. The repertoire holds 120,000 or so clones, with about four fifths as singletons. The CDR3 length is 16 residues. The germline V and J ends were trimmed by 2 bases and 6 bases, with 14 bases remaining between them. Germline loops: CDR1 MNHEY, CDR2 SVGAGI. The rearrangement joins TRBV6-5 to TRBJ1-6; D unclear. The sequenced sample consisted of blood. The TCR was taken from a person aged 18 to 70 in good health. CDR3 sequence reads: CASSYRPKPANSPLHF. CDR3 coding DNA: TGTGCCAGCAGTTACCGTCCAAAACCAGCTAATTCACCCCTCCACTTT.